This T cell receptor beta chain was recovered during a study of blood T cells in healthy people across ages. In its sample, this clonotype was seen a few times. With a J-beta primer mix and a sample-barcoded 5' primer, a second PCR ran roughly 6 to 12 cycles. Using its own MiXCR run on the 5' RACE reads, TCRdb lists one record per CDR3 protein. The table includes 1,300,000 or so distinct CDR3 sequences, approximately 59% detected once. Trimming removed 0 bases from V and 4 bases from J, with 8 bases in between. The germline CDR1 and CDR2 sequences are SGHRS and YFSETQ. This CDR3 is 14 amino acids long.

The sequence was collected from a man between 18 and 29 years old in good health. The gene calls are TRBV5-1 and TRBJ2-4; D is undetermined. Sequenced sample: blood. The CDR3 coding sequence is TGCGCCAGCAGCTTGGGAGACGAGAAAAACATTCAGTACTTC. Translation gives CASSLGDEKNIQYF.